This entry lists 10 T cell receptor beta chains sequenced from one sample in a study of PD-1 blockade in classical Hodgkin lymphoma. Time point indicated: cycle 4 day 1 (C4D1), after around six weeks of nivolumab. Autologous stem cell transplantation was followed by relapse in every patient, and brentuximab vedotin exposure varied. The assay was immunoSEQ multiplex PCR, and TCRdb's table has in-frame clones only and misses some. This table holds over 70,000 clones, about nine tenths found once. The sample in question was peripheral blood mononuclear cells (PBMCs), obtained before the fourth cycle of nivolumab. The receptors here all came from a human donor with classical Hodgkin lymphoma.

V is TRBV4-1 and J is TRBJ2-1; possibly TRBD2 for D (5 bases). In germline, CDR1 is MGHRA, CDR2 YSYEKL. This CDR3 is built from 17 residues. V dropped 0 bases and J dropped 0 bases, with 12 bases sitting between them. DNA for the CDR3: TGCGCCAGCAGCCAAGATCACCAGCGGAGCTCCTACAATGAGCAGTTCTTC. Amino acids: CASSQDHQRSSYNEQFF.

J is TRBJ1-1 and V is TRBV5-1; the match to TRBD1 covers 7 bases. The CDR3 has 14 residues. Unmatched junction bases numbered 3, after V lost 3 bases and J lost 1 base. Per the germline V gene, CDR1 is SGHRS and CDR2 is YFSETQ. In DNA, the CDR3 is TGCGCCAGCAGCTCGGACAGGCCGAACACTGAAGCTTTCTTT. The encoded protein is CASSSDRPNTEAFF.

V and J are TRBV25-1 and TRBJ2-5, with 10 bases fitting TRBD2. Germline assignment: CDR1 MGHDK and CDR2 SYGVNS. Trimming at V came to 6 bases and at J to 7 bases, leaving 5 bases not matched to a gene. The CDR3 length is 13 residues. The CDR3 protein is CASRARTSGTQYF. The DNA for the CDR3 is TGTGCCAGCAGGGCTCGGACTAGCGGGACCCAGTACTTC.

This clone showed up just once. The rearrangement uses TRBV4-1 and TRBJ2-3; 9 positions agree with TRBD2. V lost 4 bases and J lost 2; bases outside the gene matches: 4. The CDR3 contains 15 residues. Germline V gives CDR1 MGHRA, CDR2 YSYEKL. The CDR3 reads CASSPSGVNTDTQYF. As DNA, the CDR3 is TGCGCCAGCAGCCCTAGCGGGGTGAACACAGATACGCAGTATTTT.

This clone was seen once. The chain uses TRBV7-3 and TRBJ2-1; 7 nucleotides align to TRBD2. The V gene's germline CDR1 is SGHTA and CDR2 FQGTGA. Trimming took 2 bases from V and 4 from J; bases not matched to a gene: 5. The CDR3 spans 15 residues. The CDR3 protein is CASSLGGGGYNEQFF. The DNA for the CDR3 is TGTGCCAGCAGCTTAGGAGGCGGGGGATACAATGAGCAGTTCTTC.

In DNA, the CDR3 is TGTGCCAGCAGCGTAGGACTCGACGAGCAGTACTTC. Translated, it gives CASSVGLDEQYF. The chain employs TRBV9 and TRBJ2-7; no reliable D call. V was cut by 0 bases and J by 5 bases, with 6 bases left in between. The CDR3 is 12 residues long. Germline V CDR1 and CDR2: SGDLS, YYNGEE.

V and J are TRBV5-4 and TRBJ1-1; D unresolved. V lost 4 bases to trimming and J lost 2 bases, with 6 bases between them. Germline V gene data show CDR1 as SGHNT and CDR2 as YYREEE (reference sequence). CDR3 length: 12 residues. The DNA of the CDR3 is TGTGCCAGCAGCCCGCAAAACACTGAAGCTTTCTTT. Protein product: CASSPQNTEAFF.

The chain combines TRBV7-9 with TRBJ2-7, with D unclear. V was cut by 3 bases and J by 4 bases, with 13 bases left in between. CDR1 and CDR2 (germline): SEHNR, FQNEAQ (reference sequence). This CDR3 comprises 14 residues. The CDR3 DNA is TGTGCCAGCAGCTTGCCCGGGCCTGGGTACGAGCAGTACTTC. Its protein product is CASSLPGPGYEQYF.

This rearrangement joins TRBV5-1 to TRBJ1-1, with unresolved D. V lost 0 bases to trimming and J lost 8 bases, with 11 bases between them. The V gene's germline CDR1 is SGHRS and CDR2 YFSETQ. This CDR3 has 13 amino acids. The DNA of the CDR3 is TGCGCCAGCAGCTTGGATCCAGGTGGGGAAGCTTTCTTT. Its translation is CASSLDPGGEAFF.

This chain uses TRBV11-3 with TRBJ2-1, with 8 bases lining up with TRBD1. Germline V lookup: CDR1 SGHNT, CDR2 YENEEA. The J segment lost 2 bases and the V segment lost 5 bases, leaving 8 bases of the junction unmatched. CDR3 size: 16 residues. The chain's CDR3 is CASSPGGGVPYNEQFF. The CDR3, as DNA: TGTGCCAGCAGCCCAGGGGGCGGGGTCCCCTACAATGAGCAGTTCTTC.